Sequencing of this T cell receptor (beta chain) was carried out in a study of CD8+CD57+ T cells in acquired aplastic anemia. The template used for profiling TCR beta VDJ and CDR3 was genomic DNA. TCRdb itself ran the reads through MiXCR, one entry per CDR3 protein. The sample contains 200,000 to 250,000 distinct CDR3 sequences, less than 75% of which appear only once. For sequencing, patients were chosen who had shown expansion of CD8+CD57+ cells by flow cytometry. The CDR3 is made up of 15 amino acids. Losses at the gene ends were 6 bases for V and 4 bases for J; bases not matched to a gene: 4. This clonotype appeared a single time.

The receptor comes from a human donor with aplastic anemia. V gene TRBV12-3 or TRBV12-4 combines with J gene TRBJ1-5; TRBD1 agrees at 12 bases. Sequencing used sorted CD4+, CD8+, or CD8+CD57+ T cells (not recorded which) from PBMCs. CDR3: CASSRDRGRNQPQHF. The CDR3 DNA follows: TGTGCCAGCAGCCGGGACAGGGGGCGGAATCAGCCCCAGCATTTT.